The rows below give T cell receptor beta chains drawn from one sample of a study of T cell repertoires in cytomegalovirus infection. TCRdb re-derived calls from the reads in MiXCR, one entry per CDR3 protein. The table has a few hundred thousand distinct CDR3 sequences, 40% seen once. The antigens these receptors bind are not known. Sequencing used cultured PBMCs, obtained from culture after CMV antigen stimulation. The source of these receptors is a human donor in good health (CMV status not recorded). Some clones in this sample may be carry-over from other donors' samples. CDR3s include the opening cysteine and the closing phenylalanine or tryptophan. The D gene is left open where the match is weak. Only part of the rows carry a size: once, few, many, or a class if the clone is expanded.

d_call: TRBD1
clone_size: .
j_call: TRBJ2-1
v_call: TRBV20-1
cdr3_aa: CSAQTTTGGGGGDEQFF
cdr3_nt: TGCAGTGCCCAGACCACCACAGGGGGCGGTGGGGGCGATGAGCAGTTCTTC

d_call: .
clone_size: .
j_call: TRBJ2-7
v_call: TRBV25-1
cdr3_aa: CASSVSGEQYF
cdr3_nt: TGTGCCAGCAGTGTCAGTGGCGAGCAGTACTTC

d_call: .
clone_size: .
j_call: TRBJ1-4
v_call: TRBV7-8
cdr3_aa: CASSLGRSSNEKLFF
cdr3_nt: TGTGCCAGCAGCTTAGGTCGCAGCAGTAATGAAAAACTGTTTTTT

d_call: .
clone_size: few
j_call: TRBJ2-7
v_call: TRBV7-2
cdr3_aa: CASSPNQGGEQYF
cdr3_nt: TGTGCCAGCAGCCCAAACCAGGGTGGCGAGCAGTACTTC

d_call: .
clone_size: .
j_call: TRBJ2-7
v_call: TRBV19
cdr3_aa: CASTEAGRSYEQYF
cdr3_nt: TGTGCCAGTACGGAGGCAGGTCGCTCCTACGAGCAGTACTTC

d_call: TRBD1
clone_size: few
j_call: TRBJ2-5
v_call: TRBV29-1
cdr3_aa: CSVSRDRGETQYF
cdr3_nt: TGCAGCGTATCCCGGGACAGGGGCGAGACCCAGTACTTC

d_call: TRBD2
clone_size: few
j_call: TRBJ2-1
v_call: TRBV7-7
cdr3_aa: CASSSGTTNEQFF
cdr3_nt: TGTGCCAGCAGCTCCGGGACTACCAATGAGCAGTTCTTC

d_call: .
clone_size: .
j_call: TRBJ2-6
v_call: TRBV7-6
cdr3_aa: CASSQLGAGANVLTF
cdr3_nt: TGTGCCAGCAGCCAACTAGGGGCTGGGGCCAACGTCCTGACTTTC

d_call: TRBD1
clone_size: few
j_call: TRBJ1-2
v_call: TRBV11-2
cdr3_aa: CASSSLGTGGHGYTF
cdr3_nt: TGTGCCAGCAGCTCGTTGGGGACAGGGGGCCATGGCTACACCTTC

d_call: .
clone_size: .
j_call: TRBJ2-5
v_call: TRBV10-3
cdr3_aa: CAISREGAFTLTQETQYF
cdr3_nt: TGTGCCATCAGCCGCGAAGGGGCATTTACATTGACACAAGAGACCCAGTACTTC

d_call: .
clone_size: .
j_call: TRBJ1-1
v_call: TRBV4-1
cdr3_aa: CASSQAVRTEAFF
cdr3_nt: TGCGCCAGCAGCCAAGCCGTCCGCACTGAAGCTTTCTTT

d_call: .
clone_size: few
j_call: TRBJ1-1
v_call: TRBV6-2/TRBV6-3
cdr3_aa: CASSFGRKAFF
cdr3_nt: TGTGCCAGCAGTTTTGGTCGAAAAGCTTTCTTT

d_call: TRBD1
clone_size: few
j_call: TRBJ2-6
v_call: TRBV7-8
cdr3_aa: CASSVDRGLSGANVLTF
cdr3_nt: TGTGCCAGCAGCGTGGACAGGGGCCTCTCTGGGGCCAACGTCCTGACTTTC

d_call: .
clone_size: .
j_call: TRBJ1-4
v_call: TRBV11-2
cdr3_aa: CASSTRLVNEKLFF
cdr3_nt: TGTGCCAGCAGCACGAGACTGGTTAATGAAAAACTGTTTTTT

d_call: .
clone_size: few
j_call: TRBJ1-4
v_call: TRBV27
cdr3_aa: CASSLSWRGEKLFF
cdr3_nt: TGTGCCAGCAGTTTATCGTGGAGGGGAGAAAAACTGTTTTTT

d_call: TRBD1
clone_size: .
j_call: TRBJ1-3
v_call: TRBV4-2
cdr3_aa: CASSTPPGQGRSGNTIYF
cdr3_nt: TGTGCCAGCAGCACTCCCCCCGGACAGGGACGGAGTGGAAACACCATATATTTT

d_call: .
clone_size: .
j_call: TRBJ1-3
v_call: TRBV7-2
cdr3_aa: CASSLYAGNRVNTIYF
cdr3_nt: TGTGCCAGCAGCTTATATGCAGGGAATAGAGTAAACACCATATATTTT

d_call: .
clone_size: .
j_call: TRBJ2-5
v_call: TRBV5-1
cdr3_aa: CASSLVVGALRETQYF
cdr3_nt: TGCGCCAGCAGCTTGGTGGTGGGGGCGCTTAGAGAGACCCAGTACTTC

d_call: .
clone_size: once
j_call: TRBJ2-2
v_call: TRBV5-1
cdr3_aa: CASSLRAAPNTGELFF
cdr3_nt: TGCGCCAGCAGCTTGCGGGCTGCGCCGAACACCGGGGAGCTGTTTTTT

d_call: .
clone_size: .
j_call: TRBJ2-1
v_call: TRBV11-3
cdr3_aa: CASSIGGDISYNEQFF
cdr3_nt: TGTGCCAGCAGCATAGGGGGGGATATCTCCTACAATGAGCAGTTCTTC